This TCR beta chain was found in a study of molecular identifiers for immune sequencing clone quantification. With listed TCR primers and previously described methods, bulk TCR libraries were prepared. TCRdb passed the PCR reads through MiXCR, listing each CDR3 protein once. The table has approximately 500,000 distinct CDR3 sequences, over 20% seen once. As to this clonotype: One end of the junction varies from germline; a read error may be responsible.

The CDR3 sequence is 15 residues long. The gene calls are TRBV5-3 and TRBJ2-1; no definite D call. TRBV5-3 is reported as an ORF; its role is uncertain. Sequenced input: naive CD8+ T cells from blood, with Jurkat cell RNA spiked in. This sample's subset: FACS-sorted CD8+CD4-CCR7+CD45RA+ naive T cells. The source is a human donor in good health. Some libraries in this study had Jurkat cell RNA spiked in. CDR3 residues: CASNLDPSSYNERFF. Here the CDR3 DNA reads TGTGCCAGCAACCTGGACCCAAGCTCCTACAATGAGCGGTTCTTC.